This T cell receptor beta chain originates from a study of blood T cell repertoires in COVID-19. The protocol was immunoSEQ multiplex PCR, while the TCRdb copy is restricted to in-frame clones and leaves out a portion. The repertoire has fewer than 250,000 clones, roughly 90% of them found once; the top ten carry approximately 1.7%. Unmatched junction bases numbered 11, after V lost 8 bases and J lost 2 bases. Germline loops: CDR1 ENHRY, CDR2 SYGVKD. The length of the CDR3 is 16 residues. The receptor was derived from a man in his 70s with acute or convalescent COVID-19. This chain uses TRBV10-3 with TRBJ2-2, with 7 nucleotides matching TRBD2. Sequences were obtained from peripheral blood. CDR3 bases: TGTGCCATCGGCAAAGCGGGGACCGCCAACACCGGGGAGCTGTTTTTT. It yields the protein CAIGKAGTANTGELFF.